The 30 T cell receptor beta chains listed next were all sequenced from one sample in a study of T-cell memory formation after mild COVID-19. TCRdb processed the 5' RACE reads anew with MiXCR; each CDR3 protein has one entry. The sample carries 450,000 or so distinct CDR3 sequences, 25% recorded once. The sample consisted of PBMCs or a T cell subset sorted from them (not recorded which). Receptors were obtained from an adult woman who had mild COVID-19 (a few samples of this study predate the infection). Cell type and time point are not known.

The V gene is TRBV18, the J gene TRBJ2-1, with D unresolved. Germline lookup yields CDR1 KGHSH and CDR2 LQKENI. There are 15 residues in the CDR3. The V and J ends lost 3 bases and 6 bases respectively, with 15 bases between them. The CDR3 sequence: CASSPPGPVGNEQFF. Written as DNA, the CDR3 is TGTGCCAGCTCACCGCCGGGCCCCGTGGGCAATGAGCAGTTCTTC.

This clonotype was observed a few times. The CDR3 here is CASSFPDRAAYEQYF. The CDR3 DNA follows: TGTGCCAGCAGCTTCCCGGACAGGGCGGCCTACGAGCAGTACTTC. The chain links TRBV7-8 to TRBJ2-7; 8 nucleotides match TRBD1. The CDR3 has 15 amino acids. From germline, CDR1 is SGHVS and CDR2 FQNEAQ. V lost 3 bases to trimming and J lost 2 bases; unmatched junction nucleotides: 6. Based on the CDR3 plus reference TRBV7-8 and TRBJ2-7, the full variable domain is GAGVSQSPRYKVAKRGQDVALRCDPISGHVSLFWYQQALGQGPEFLTYFQNEAQLDKSGLPSDRFFAERPEGSVSTLKIQRTQQEDSAVYLCASSFPDRAAYEQYFGPGTRLTVT.

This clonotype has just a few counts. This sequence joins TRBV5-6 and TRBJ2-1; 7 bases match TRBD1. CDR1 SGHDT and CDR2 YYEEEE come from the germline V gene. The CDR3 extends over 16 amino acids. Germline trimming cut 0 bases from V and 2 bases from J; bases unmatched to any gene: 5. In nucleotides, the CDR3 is TGTGCCAGCAGCTTGGCCACAGGGGTACCCTACAATGAGCAGTTCTTC. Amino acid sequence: CASSLATGVPYNEQFF. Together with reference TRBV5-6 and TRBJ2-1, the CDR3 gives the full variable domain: DAGVTQSPTHLIKTRGQQVTLRCSPKSGHDTVSWYQQALGQGPQFIFQYYEEEERQRGNFPDRFSGHQFPNYSSELNVNALLLGDSALYLCASSLATGVPYNEQFFGPGTRLTVL.

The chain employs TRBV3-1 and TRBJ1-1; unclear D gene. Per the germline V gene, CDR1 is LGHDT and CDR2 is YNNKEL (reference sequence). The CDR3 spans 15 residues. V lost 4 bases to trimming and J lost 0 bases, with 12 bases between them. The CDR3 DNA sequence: TGTGCCAGCAGCCGCCAATTGAGGGTGAACACTGAAGCTTTCTTT. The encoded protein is CASSRQLRVNTEAFF.

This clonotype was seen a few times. The CDR3 here is CASSWEMTGELFF. CDR3 bases: TGCGCCAGCAGCTGGGAAATGACCGGGGAGCTGTTTTTT. The V and J genes are TRBV5-1 and TRBJ2-2; D not certain. The CDR3 runs to 13 residues. Trimming shortened V by 3 bases and J by 5 bases, and 8 bases separated the two germline ends. Germline assignment: CDR1 SGHRS and CDR2 YFSETQ. The variable domain in full, with the rest retrieved from reference TRBV5-1 and TRBJ2-2, is KAGVTQTPRYLIKTRGQQVTLSCSPISGHRSVSWYQQTPGQGLQFLFEYFSETQRNKGNFPGRFSGRQFSNSRSEMNVSTLELGDSALYLCASSWEMTGELFFGEGSRLTVL.

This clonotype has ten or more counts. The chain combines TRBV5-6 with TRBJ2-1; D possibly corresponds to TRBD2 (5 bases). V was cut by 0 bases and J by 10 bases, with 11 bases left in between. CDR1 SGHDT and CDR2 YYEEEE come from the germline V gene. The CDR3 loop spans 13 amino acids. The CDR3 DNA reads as TGTGCCAGCAGCTTGGGCGATAGCGAAGAGCAGTTCTTC. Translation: CASSLGDSEEQFF.

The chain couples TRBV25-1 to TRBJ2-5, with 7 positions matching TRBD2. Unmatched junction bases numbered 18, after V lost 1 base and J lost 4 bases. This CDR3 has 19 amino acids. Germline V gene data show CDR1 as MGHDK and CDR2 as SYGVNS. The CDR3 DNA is TGTGCCAGCAGTGAATTTAGTACGGAGCTCATGGGCGGGGGAGAGACCCAGTACTTC. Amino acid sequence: CASSEFSTELMGGGETQYF.

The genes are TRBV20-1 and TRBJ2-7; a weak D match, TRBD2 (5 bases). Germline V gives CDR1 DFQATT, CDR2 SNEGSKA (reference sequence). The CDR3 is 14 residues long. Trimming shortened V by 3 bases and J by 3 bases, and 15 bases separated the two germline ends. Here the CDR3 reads CSASPLLDLYEQYF. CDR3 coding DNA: TGCAGTGCTAGCCCCTTACTAGACCTCTACGAGCAGTACTTC.

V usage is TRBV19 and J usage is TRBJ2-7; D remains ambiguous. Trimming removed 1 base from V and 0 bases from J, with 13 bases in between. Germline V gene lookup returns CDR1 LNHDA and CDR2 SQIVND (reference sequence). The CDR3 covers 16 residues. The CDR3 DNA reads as TGTGCCAGTAGTATAGTTGTGGGCCGGAGCTCCTACGAGCAGTACTTC. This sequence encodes CASSIVVGRSSYEQYF.

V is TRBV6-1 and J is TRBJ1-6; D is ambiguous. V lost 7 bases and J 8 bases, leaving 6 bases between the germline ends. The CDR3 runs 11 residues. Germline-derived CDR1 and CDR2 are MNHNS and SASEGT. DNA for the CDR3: TGTGCCAGCACCTCGTATTCACCCCTCCACTTT. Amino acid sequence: CASTSYSPLHF.

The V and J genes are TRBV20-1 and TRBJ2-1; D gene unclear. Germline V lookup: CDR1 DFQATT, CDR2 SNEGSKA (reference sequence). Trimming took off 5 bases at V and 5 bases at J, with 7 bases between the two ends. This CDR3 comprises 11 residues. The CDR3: CSAARNNEQFF. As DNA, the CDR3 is TGCAGTGCTGCCCGGAACAATGAGCAGTTCTTC.

The CDR3 reads CATSSFGQGARGPQHF. Here the CDR3 DNA reads TGTGCCACCAGCAGCTTCGGACAGGGGGCCCGAGGGCCCCAGCATTTT. The chain joins TRBV15 to TRBJ1-5; 11 bases match TRBD1. CDR1 is LNHNV and CDR2 is YYDKDF in the germline V gene (reference sequence). The ends lost 3 bases at V and 9 bases at J; junction bases unmatched: 10. The CDR3 loop spans 16 amino acids.

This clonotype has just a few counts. CDR3 residues: CSAPLGTSGIRTDTQYF. The CDR3 DNA sequence: TGCAGTGCACCCCTTGGGACTAGCGGGATCCGCACAGATACGCAGTATTTT. This chain links TRBV20-1 with TRBJ2-3, with 13 nucleotides matching TRBD2. Trimming cost V 6 bases and J 1 base; bases outside gene matches: 10. The CDR3 spans 17 residues. The germline V gene has CDR1 DFQATT and CDR2 SNEGSKA (reference sequence).

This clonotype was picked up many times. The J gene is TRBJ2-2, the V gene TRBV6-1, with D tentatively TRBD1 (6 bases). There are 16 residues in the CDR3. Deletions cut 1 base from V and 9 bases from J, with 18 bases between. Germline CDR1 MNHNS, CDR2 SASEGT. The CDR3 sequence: CASSEDLGHPDRELFF. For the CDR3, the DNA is TGTGCCAGCAGTGAAGATTTGGGACACCCCGACCGGGAGCTGTTTTTT.

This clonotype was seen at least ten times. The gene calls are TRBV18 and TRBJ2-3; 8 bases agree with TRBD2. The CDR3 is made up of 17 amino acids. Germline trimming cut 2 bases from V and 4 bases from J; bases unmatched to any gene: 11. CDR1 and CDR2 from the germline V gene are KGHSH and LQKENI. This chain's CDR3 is CASSPARRAGESDTQYF. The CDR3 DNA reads TGTGCCAGCTCACCAGCTCGAAGAGCGGGAGAATCAGATACGCAGTATTTT.

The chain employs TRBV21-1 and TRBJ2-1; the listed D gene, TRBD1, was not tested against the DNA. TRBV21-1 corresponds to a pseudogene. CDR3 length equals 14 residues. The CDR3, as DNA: TGTGCCAGCCAGGACAGGGAATCCTACAATGAGCAGTTCTTC. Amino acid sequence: CASQDRESYNEQFF.

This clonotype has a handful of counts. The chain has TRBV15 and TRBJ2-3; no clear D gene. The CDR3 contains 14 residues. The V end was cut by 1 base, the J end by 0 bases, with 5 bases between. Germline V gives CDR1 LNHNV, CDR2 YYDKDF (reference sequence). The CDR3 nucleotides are TGTGCCACCAGCAGAGGACCCAGCACAGATACGCAGTATTTT. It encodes CATSRGPSTDTQYF.

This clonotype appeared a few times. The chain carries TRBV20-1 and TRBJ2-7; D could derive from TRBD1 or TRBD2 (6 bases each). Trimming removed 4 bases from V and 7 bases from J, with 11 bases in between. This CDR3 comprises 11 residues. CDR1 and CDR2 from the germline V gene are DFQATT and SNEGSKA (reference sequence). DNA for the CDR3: TGCAGTGCTATGGGGGGACATGAGCAGTACTTC. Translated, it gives CSAMGGHEQYF.

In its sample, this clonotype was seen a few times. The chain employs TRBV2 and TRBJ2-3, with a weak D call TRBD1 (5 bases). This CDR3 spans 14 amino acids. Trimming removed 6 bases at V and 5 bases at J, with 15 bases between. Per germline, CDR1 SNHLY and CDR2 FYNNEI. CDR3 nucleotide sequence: TGTGCCAGCAGCGCCGTGACAGAGGAAGATACGCAGTATTTT. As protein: CASSAVTEEDTQYF.

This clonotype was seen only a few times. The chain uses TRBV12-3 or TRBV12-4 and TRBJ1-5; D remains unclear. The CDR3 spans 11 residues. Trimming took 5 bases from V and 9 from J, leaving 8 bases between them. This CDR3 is CASSMVGPQHF. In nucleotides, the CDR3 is TGTGCCAGCAGTATGGTGGGGCCCCAGCATTTT.

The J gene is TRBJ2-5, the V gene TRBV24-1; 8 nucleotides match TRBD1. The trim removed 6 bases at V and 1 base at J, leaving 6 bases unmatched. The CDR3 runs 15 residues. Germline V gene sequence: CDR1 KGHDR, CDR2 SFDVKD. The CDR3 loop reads CATSWTGSAQETQYF. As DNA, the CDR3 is TGTGCCACCAGTTGGACAGGGAGCGCCCAAGAGACCCAGTACTTC.

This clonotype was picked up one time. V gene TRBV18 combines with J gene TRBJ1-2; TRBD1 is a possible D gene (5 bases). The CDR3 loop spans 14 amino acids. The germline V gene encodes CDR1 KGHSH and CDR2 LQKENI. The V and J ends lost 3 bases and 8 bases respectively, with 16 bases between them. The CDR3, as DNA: TGTGCCAGCTCACCCCCCGGGACTCTTACAGGCTACACCTTC. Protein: CASSPPGTLTGYTF.

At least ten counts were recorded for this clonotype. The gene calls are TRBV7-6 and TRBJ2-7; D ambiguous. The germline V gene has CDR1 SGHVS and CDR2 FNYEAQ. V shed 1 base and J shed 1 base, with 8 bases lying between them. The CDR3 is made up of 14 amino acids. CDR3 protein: CASSLGQESYEQYF. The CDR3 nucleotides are TGTGCCAGCAGCTTAGGTCAGGAGTCCTACGAGCAGTACTTC.

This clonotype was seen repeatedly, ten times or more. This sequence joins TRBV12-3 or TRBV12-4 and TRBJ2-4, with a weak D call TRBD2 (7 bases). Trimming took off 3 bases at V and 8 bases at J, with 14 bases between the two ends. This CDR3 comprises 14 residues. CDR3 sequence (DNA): TGTGCCAGCAGTTTTAGGGGGGGCCTGGACATTCAGTACTTC. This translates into CASSFRGGLDIQYF.

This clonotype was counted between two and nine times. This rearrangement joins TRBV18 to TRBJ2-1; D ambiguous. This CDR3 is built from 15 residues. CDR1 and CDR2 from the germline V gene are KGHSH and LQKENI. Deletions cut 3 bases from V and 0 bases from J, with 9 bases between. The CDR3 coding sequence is TGTGCCAGCTCACCCCAAGCGAGCTCCTACAATGAGCAGTTCTTC. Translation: CASSPQASSYNEQFF.

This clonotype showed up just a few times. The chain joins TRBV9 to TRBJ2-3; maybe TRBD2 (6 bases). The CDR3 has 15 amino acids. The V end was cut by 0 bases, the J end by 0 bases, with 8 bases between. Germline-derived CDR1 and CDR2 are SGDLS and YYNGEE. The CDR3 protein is CASSVDRGSTDTQYF. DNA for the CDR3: TGTGCCAGCAGCGTAGACCGGGGGAGCACAGATACGCAGTATTTT.

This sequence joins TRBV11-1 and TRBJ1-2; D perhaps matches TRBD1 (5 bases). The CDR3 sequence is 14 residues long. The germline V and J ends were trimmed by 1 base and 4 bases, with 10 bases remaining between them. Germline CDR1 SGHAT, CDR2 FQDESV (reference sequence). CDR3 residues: CASSLEGLPYGYTF. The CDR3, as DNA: TGTGCCAGCAGCTTAGAGGGGCTGCCCTATGGCTACACCTTC. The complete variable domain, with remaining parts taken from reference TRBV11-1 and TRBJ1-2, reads EAEVAQSPRYKITEKSQAVAFWCDPISGHATLYWYRQILGQGPELLVQFQDESVVDDSQLPKDRFSAERLKGVDSTLKIQPAELGDSAMYLCASSLEGLPYGYTFGSGTRLTVV.

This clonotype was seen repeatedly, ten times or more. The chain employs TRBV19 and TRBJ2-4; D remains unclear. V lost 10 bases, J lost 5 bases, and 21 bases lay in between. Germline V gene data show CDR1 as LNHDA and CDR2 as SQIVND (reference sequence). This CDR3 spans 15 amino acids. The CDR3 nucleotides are TGTGCCACCACCCAGCCATCGGGTTCCGAAAACATTCAGTACTTC. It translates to CATTQPSGSENIQYF. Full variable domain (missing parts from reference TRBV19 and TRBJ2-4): DGGITQSPKYLFRKEGQNVTLSCEQNLNHDAMYWYRQDPGQGLRLIYYSQIVNDFQKGDIAEGYSVSREKKESFPLTVTSAQKNPTAFYLCATTQPSGSENIQYFGAGTRLSVL.

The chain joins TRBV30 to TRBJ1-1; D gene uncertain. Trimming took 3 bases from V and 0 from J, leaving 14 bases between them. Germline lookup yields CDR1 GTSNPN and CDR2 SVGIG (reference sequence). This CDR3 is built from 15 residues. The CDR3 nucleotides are TGTGCCTGGAGACCTTATACGGGTATGAACACTGAAGCTTTCTTT. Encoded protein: CAWRPYTGMNTEAFF.

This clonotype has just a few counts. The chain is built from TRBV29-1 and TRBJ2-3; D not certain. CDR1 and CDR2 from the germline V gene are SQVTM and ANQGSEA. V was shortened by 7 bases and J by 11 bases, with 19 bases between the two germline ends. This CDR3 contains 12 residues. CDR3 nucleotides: TGCAGCGAAAGAACCCGGGTGAGAAAGCAGTATTTT. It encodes CSERTRVRKQYF.